Listed below are T cell receptor beta chains from one sample, sequenced in a study of cytotoxic CD8 clonotypes in ibrutinib-treated CLL. The protocol was immunoSEQ multiplex PCR, while the TCRdb copy is restricted to in-frame clones and leaves out a portion. The sample consists of over 6,500 clones, 60% to 80% of them appearing once. The sample was PBMCs, taken before ibrutinib treatment. These receptors originate from a human donor with chronic lymphocytic leukemia. Both conserved end residues are part of each CDR3. D genes are given only for firm matches. Clone size is stated in some rows and not others, as once, few, many or a class when expanded.

V gene	J gene	D gene	clone size	CDR3 DNA	CDR3 protein
TRBV30	TRBJ2-5	TRBD2	-	TGTGCCTGGAGTGTAGGCGGGGGACCGACCCAGTACTTC	CAWSVGGGPTQYF
TRBV7-8	TRBJ2-2	-	-	TGTGCCAGCAGCTTAGGGGTTGCGAGTGAAACCGGGGAGCTGTTTTTT	CASSLGVASETGELFF
TRBV7-9	TRBJ1-6	-	-	TGTGCCAGCAGCTTACTTGGGGGTGCCTATAATTCACCCCTCCACTTT	CASSLLGGAYNSPLHF
TRBV5-4	TRBJ2-1	-	-	TGTGCCAGCAGCTTCTCCAATGAGCAGTTCTTC	CASSFSNEQFF
TRBV18	TRBJ2-3	-	-	TGTGCCAGCTCACCCCGGATGGGAAGCACAGATACGCAGTATTTT	CASSPRMGSTDTQYF
TRBV10-1	TRBJ2-3	-	once	TGCGCCAGCAGTGAGGGGGGGGCGTTAGATACGCAGTATTTT	CASSEGGALDTQYF
TRBV30	TRBJ1-1	-	once	TGTGCCTCCACCCCAGGCCACATGAACACTGAAGCTTTCTTT	CASTPGHMNTEAFF
TRBV19	TRBJ1-4	-	-	TGTGCCAGTAGTAACTCACCCCCGATAAATGAAAAACTGTTTTTT	CASSNSPPINEKLFF
TRBV10-2	TRBJ1-2	TRBD1	-	TGCGCCAGCAGTCCCTGGACAGGGGGTGTCTATGGCTACACCTTC	CASSPWTGGVYGYTF
TRBV29-1	TRBJ2-7	-	-	TGCAGCGTTGGTGGAGGGGGCGCGGGGGTGGGCTACGAGCAGTACTTC	CSVGGGGAGVGYEQYF
TRBV19	TRBJ1-5	TRBD1	-	TGTGCCAGTAGTATTCCAGGGGGTCCCTTTAGCAATCAGCCCCAGCATTTT	CASSIPGGPFSNQPQHF
TRBV14	TRBJ1-3	TRBD1	-	TGTGCCAGCAGCCAAGGGACAGGGGCTGGAAACACCATATATTTT	CASSQGTGAGNTIYF
TRBV10-3	TRBJ2-1	-	few	TGTGCCATCAGTGATAGAAGTGAGCAGTTCTTC	CAISDRSEQFF
TRBV28	TRBJ2-7	TRBD1	-	TGTGCCAGCAGTGGCGGGACAGGGGGTTACGAGCAGTACTTC	CASSGGTGGYEQYF
TRBV30	TRBJ1-1	-	-	TGTGCCGGGAAAATGTTTACTGAAGCTTTCTTT	CAGKMFTEAFF
TRBV25-1	TRBJ1-5	-	-	TGTGCCAGCAGTGGCCCGAGCGGCGACAGAAACGCCAATCAGCCCCAGCATTTT	CASSGPSGDRNANQPQHF
TRBV5-1	TRBJ1-4	-	few	TGCGCCAGCAGCTTGGGACTCCAGGGTAATGAAAAACTGTTTTTT	CASSLGLQGNEKLFF
TRBV6-4	TRBJ2-1	TRBD2	medium-sized	TGTGCCAGCAGCGTACTAGCGGGAGCCAATGAGCAGTTCTTC	CASSVLAGANEQFF
TRBV28	TRBJ1-1	-	-	TGTGCCAGCAGATCACCCGCTGGCGAAGCTTTCTTT	CASRSPAGEAFF
TRBV7-7	TRBJ2-1	-	-	TGTGCCAGCAGCCCCCCCACAGGCTACAATGAGCAGTTCTTC	CASSPPTGYNEQFF
TRBV2	TRBJ2-7	TRBD1	-	TGTGCCAGCAGTGATAGGACAGGGACCTACGAGCAGTACTTC	CASSDRTGTYEQYF
TRBV4-2	TRBJ2-5	TRBD2	-	TGTGCCAGCAGCCAAGCTAGCGGGGTCGTCGTCGGGGAGACCCAGTACTTC	CASSQASGVVVGETQYF
TRBV11-2	TRBJ2-5	-	-	TGTGCCAGCAGCCATATGACAAACCGTTGGGAGACCCAGTACTTC	CASSHMTNRWETQYF
TRBV5-6	TRBJ1-2	-	-	TGTGCCAGCAGCTTCTTAGGACAGATAGAGCGTGGCTACACCTTC	CASSFLGQIERGYTF
TRBV10-3	TRBJ1-2	TRBD1	large	TGTGCCATCAGTGAATTCGGGGGGAAAACCGGGACAGGGAAGAAGATGCTTAACTATGGCTACACCTTC	CAISEFGGKTGTGKKMLNYGYTF
TRBV25-1	TRBJ1-5	-	-	TGTGCCAGCAGCCAGTATAGCAATCAGCCCCAGCATTTT	CASSQYSNQPQHF
TRBV29-1	TRBJ1-3	-	-	TGCAGCGTGCGCATGGGAAACACCATATATTTT	CSVRMGNTIYF
TRBV5-1	TRBJ2-3	-	-	TGCGCCAGCAGCCCTTATAGCGTCGGCACAGATACGCAGTATTTT	CASSPYSVGTDTQYF
TRBV6-1	TRBJ1-2	-	-	TGTGCCAGCAGGTTAGATAGGACAGCCCCCTATGGCTACACCTTC	CASRLDRTAPYGYTF
TRBV10-3	TRBJ2-3	TRBD1	-	TGTGCCAGTTCAGGGGGCCGCACAGATACGCAGTATTTT	CASSGGRTDTQYF
TRBV6-1	TRBJ2-7	TRBD2	-	TGTGCCAGCGACCTAGCGGGAGGGCGCTACGAGCAGTACTTC	CASDLAGGRYEQYF
TRBV18	TRBJ1-5	-	few	TGTGCCAGCTCACCGGACGGTAATCAGCCCCAGCATTTT	CASSPDGNQPQHF
TRBV9	TRBJ2-3	-	-	TGTGCCAGCAGCGTAGCTGGCGGGGGCACAGATACGCAGTATTTT	CASSVAGGGTDTQYF
TRBV10-3	TRBJ2-2	TRBD1	-	TGTGCCACGTCCCGGGACAGGAACGGGGAGCTGTTTTTT	CATSRDRNGELFF
TRBV19	TRBJ2-2	-	few	TGTGCCAGTAGTATTGTCGTGAACACCGGGGAGCTGTTTTTT	CASSIVVNTGELFF